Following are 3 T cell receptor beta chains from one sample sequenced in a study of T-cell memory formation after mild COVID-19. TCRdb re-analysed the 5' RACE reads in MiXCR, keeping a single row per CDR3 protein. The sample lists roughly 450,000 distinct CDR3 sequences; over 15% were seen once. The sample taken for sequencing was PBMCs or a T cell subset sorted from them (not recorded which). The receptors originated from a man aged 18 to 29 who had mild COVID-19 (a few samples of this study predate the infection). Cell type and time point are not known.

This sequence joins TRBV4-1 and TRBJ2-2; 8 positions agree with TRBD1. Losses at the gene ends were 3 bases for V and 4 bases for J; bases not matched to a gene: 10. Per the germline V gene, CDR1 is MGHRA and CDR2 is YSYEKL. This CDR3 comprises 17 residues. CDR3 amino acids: CASSHSGQGFATGELFF. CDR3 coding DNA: TGCGCCAGCAGCCATTCAGGACAGGGTTTCGCCACCGGGGAGCTGTTTTTT.

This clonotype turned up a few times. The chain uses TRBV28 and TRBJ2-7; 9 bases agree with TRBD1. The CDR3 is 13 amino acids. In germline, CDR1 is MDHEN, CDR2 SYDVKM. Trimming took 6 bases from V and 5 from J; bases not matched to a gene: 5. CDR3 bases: TGTGCCAGCAGACACGGGACAGGGCACGAGCAGTACGTC. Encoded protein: CASRHGTGHEQYV.

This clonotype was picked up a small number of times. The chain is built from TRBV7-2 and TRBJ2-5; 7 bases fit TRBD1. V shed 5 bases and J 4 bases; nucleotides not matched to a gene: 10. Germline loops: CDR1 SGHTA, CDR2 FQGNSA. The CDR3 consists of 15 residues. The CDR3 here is CASSPQQGRIETQYF. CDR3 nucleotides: TGTGCCAGCAGCCCGCAACAGGGGCGAATAGAGACCCAGTACTTC.